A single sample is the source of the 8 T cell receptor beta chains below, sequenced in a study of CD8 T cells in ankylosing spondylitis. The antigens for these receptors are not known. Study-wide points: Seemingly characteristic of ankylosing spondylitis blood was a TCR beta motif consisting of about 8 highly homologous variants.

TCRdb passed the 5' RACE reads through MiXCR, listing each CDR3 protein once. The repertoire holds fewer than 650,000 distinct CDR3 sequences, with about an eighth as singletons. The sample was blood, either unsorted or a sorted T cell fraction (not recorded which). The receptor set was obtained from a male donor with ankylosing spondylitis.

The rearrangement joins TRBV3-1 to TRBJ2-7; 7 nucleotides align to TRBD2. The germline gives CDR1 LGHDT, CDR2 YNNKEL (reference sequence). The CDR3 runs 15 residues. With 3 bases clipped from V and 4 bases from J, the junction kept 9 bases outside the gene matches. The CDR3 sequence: CASSHRLAGGYEQYF. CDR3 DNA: TGTGCCAGCAGCCACCGACTAGCCGGTGGATACGAGCAGTACTTC.

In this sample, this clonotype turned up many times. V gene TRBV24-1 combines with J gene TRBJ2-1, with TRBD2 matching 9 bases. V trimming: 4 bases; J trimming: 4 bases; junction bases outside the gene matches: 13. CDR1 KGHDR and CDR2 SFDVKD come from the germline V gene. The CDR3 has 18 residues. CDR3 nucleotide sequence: TGTGCCACCAGTGACCCGACACTAGCGGGCGGCCGGTACAATGAGCAGTTCTTC. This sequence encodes CATSDPTLAGGRYNEQFF.

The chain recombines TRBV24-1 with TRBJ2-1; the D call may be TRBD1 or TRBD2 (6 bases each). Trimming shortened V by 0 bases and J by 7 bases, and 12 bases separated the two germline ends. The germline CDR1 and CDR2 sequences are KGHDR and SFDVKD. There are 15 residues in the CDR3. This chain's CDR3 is CATSDLRGPGNEQFF. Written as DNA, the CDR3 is TGTGCCACCAGTGATTTGCGGGGGCCTGGGAATGAGCAGTTCTTC.

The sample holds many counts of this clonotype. Here the CDR3 DNA reads TGCGCCAGCAGCTTGGCCACCTACAATGAGCAGTTCTTC. Protein product: CASSLATYNEQFF. The chain has TRBV5-1 and TRBJ2-1; D is unresolved. There are 13 residues in the CDR3. Looked up from germline, CDR1 is SGHRS and CDR2 is YFSETQ. V lost 0 bases and J 2 bases, leaving 3 bases between the germline ends.

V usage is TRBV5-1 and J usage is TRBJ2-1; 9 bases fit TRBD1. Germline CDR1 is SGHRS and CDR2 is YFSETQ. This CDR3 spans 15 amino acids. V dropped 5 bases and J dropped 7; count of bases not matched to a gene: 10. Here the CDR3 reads CASRLGTGIFNEQFF. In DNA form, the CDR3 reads TGCGCCAGCAGGTTAGGGACAGGGATTTTTAATGAGCAGTTCTTC. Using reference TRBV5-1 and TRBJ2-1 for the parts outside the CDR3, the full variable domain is KAGVTQTPRYLIKTRGQQVTLSCSPISGHRSVSWYQQTPGQGLQFLFEYFSETQRNKGNFPGRFSGRQFSNSRSEMNVSTLELGDSALYLCASRLGTGIFNEQFFGPGTRLTVL.

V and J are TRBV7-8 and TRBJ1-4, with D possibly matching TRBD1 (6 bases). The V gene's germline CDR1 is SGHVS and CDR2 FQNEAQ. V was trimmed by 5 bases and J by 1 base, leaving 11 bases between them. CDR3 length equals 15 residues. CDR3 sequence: CASSEQGGTNEKLFF. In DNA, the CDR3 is TGTGCCAGCAGCGAACAGGGAGGAACTAATGAAAAACTGTTTTTT.

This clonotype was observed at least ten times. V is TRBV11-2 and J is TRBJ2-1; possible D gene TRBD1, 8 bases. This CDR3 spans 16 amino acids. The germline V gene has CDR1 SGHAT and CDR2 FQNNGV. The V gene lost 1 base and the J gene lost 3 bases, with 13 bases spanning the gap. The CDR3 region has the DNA TGTGCCAGCAGCTTAGGACAGGGGAGGGTCTACAATGAGCAGTTCTTC. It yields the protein CASSLGQGRVYNEQFF.

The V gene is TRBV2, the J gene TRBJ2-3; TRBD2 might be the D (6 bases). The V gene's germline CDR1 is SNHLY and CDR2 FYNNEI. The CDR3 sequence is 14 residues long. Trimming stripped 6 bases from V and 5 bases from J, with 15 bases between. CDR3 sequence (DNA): TGTGCCAGCAGACGGGACTCCCCTTTAGATACGCAGTATTTT. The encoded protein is CASRRDSPLDTQYF.